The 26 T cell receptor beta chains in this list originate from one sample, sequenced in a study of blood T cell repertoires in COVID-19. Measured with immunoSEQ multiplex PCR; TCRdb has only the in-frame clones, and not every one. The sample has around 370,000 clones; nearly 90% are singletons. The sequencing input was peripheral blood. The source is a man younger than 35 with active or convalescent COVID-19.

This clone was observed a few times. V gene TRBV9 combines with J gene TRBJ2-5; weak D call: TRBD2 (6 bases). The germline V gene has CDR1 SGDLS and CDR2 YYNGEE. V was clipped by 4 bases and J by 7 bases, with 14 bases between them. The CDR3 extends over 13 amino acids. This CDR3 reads CASSPYPAGTQYF. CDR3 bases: TGTGCCAGCAGCCCCTATCCAGCGGGGACCCAGTACTTC.

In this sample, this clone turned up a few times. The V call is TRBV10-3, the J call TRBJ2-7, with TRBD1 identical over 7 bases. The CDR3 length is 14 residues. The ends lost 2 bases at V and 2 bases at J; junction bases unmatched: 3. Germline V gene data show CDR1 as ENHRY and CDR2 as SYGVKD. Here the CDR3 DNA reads TGTGCCATCAGTGAGAGGGGACAGACCTACGAGCAGTACTTC. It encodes CAISERGQTYEQYF.

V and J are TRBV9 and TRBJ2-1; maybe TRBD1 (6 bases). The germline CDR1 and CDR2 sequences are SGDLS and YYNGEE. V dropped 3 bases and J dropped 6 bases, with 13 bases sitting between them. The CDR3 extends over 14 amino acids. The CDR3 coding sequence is TGTGCCAGCAGCGCAGGACAGTTCGCCAATGAGCAGTTCTTC. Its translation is CASSAGQFANEQFF.

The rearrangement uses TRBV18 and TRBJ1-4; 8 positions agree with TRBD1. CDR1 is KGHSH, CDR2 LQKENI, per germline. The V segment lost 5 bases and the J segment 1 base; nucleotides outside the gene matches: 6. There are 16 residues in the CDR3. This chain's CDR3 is CASSKGQAGTNEKLFF. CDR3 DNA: TGTGCCAGCTCAAAGGGACAGGCGGGAACTAATGAAAAACTGTTTTTT.

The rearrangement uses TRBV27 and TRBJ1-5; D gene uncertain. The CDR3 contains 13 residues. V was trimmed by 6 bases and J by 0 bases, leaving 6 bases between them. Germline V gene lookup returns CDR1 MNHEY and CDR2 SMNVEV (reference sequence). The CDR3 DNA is TGTGCCAGCAGGTCCTATAGCAATCAGCCCCAGCATTTT. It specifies CASRSYSNQPQHF.

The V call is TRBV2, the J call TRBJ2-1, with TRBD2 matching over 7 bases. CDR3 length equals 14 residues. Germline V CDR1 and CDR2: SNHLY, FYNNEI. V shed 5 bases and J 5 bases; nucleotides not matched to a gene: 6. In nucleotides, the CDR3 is TGTGCCAGCAGTAGGCGGGAGACAGACAATGAGCAGTTCTTC. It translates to CASSRRETDNEQFF.

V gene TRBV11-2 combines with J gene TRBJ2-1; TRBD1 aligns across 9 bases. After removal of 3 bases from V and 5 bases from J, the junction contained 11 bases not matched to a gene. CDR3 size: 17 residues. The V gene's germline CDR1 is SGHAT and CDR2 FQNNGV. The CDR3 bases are TGTGCCAGCAGCTTGTGGTTCGGGACAGGGATGGACAATGAGCAGTTCTTC. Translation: CASSLWFGTGMDNEQFF.

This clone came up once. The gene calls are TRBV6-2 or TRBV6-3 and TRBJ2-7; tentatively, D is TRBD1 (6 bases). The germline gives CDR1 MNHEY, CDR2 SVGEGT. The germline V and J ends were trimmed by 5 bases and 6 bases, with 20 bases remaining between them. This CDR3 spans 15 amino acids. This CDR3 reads CASSSGPGVLREQYF. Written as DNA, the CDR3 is TGTGCCAGCAGTAGCGGTCCAGGGGTCCTACGCGAGCAGTACTTC.

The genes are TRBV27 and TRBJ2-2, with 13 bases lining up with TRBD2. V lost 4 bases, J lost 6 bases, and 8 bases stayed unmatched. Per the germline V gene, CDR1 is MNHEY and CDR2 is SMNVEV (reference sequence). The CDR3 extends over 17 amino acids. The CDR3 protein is CASSSTSGGRDSGELFF. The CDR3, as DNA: TGTGCCAGCAGTTCGACTAGCGGGGGGCGGGACTCCGGGGAGCTGTTTTTT.

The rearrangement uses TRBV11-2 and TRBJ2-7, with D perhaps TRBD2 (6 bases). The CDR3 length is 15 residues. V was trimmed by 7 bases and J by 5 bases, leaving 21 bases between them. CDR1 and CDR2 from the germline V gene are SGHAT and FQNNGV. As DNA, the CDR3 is TGTGCCAGCACCCATAGCCCGGGAGAGATCAACGAGCAGTACTTC. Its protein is CASTHSPGEINEQYF.

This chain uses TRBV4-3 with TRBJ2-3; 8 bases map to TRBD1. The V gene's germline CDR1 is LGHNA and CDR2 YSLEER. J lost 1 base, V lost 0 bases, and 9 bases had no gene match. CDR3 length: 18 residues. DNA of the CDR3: TGCGCCAGCAGCCAAGATTGGGAAGGACAGGGCGGCACAGATACGCAGTATTTT. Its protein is CASSQDWEGQGGTDTQYF.

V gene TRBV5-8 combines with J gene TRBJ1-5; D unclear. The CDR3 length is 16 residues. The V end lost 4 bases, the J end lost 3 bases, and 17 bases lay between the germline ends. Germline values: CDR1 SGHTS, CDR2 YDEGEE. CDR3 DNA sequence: TGTGCCAGCAGCCCGGGAGTAGGAGCGATCAATCAGCCCCAGCATTTT. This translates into CASSPGVGAINQPQHF.

As DNA, the CDR3 is TGTGCCAGCAGTCCCAGGGGGCGGATAGTCAATCAGCCCCAGCATTTT. Amino acid sequence: CASSPRGRIVNQPQHF. The genes are TRBV27 and TRBJ1-5; 8 nucleotides agree with TRBD1. Germline V gene data show CDR1 as MNHEY and CDR2 as SMNVEV (reference sequence). The V segment lost 5 bases and the J segment 3 bases; nucleotides outside the gene matches: 9. The CDR3 runs to 16 residues.

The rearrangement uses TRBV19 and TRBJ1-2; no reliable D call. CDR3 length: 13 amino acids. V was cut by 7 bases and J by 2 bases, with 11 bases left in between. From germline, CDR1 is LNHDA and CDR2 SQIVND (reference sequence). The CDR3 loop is CASNRGGNYGYTF. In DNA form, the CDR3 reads TGTGCCAGTAACCGGGGAGGGAACTATGGCTACACCTTC.

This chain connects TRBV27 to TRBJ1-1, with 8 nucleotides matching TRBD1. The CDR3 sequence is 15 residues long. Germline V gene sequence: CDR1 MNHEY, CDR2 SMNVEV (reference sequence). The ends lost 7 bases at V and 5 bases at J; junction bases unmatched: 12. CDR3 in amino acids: CASTPNRGSRTEAFF. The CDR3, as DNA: TGTGCCAGCACCCCAAACAGGGGGAGTAGAACTGAAGCTTTCTTT.

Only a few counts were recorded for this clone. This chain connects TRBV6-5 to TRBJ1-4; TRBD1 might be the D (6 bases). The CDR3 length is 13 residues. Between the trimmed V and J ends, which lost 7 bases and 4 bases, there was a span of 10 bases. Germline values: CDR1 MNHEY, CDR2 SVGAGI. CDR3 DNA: TGTGCCAGCACCCGGGACAATAATGAAAAACTGTTTTTT. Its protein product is CASTRDNNEKLFF.

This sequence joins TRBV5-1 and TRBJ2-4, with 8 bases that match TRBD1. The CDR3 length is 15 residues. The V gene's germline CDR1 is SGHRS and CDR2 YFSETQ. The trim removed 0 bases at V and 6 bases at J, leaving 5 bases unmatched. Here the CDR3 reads CASSLETGVGNIQYF. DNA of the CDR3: TGCGCCAGCAGCTTGGAGACAGGGGTCGGAAACATTCAGTACTTC.

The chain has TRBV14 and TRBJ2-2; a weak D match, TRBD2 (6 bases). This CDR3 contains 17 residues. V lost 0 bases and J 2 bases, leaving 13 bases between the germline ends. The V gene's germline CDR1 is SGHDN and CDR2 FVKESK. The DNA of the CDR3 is TGTGCCAGCAGCCAAGATTCCGCGGGACCAAACACCGGGGAGCTGTTTTTT. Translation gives CASSQDSAGPNTGELFF.

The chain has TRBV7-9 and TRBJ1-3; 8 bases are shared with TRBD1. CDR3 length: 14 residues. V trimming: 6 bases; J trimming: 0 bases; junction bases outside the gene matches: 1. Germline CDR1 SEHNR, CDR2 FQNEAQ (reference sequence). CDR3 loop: CASSQGASGNTIYF. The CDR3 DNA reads TGTGCCAGCAGTCAGGGGGCCTCTGGAAACACCATATATTTT.

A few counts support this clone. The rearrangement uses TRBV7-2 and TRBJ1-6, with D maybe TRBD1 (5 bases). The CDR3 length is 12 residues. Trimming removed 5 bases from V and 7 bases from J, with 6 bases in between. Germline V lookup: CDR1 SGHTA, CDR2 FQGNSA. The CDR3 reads CASSRQNSPLHF. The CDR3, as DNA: TGTGCCAGCAGCAGACAGAATTCACCCCTCCACTTT. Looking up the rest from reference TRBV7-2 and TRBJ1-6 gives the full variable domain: GAGVSQSPSNKVTEKGKDVELRCDPISGHTALYWYRQSLGQGLEFLIYFQGNSAPDKSGLPSDRFSAERTGGSVSTLTIQRTQQEDSAVYLCASSRQNSPLHFGNGTRLTVT.

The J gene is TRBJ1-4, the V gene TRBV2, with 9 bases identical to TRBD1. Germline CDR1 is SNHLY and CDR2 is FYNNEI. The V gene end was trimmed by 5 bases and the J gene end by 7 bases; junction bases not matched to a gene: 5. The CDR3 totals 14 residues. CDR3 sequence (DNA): TGTGCCAGCAGTCCCGGGACAGGGTCTGAAAAACTGTTTTTT. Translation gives CASSPGTGSEKLFF. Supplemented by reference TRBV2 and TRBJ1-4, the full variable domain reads EPEVTQTPSHQVTQMGQEVILRCVPISNHLYFYWYRQILGQKVEFLVSFYNNEISEKSEIFDDQFSVERPDGSNFTLKIRSTKLEDSAMYFCASSPGTGSEKLFFGSGTQLSVL.

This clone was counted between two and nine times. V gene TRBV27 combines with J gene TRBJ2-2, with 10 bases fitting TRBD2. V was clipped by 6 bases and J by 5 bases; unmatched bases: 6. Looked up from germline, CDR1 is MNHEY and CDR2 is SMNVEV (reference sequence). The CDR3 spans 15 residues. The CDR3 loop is CASSASSGRTGELFF. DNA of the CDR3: TGTGCCAGCAGCGCCTCTAGCGGGAGAACCGGGGAGCTGTTTTTT.

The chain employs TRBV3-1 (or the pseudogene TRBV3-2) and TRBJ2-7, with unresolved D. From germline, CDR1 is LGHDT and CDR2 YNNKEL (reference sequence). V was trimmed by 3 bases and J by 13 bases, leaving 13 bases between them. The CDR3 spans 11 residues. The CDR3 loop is CASSQFRELYF. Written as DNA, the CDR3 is TGTGCCAGCAGCCAGTTTCGTGAGCTATACTTC.

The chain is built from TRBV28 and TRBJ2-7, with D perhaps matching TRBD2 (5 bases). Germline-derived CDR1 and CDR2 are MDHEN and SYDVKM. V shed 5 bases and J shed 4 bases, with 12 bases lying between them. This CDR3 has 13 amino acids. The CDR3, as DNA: TGTGCCAGCAGTGCCCGGGCGGGTTACGAGCAGTACTTC. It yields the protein CASSARAGYEQYF.

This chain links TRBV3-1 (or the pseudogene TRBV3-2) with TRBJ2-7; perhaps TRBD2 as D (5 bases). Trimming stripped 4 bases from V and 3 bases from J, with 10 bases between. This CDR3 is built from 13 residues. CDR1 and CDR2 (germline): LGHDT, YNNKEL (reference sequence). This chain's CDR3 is CASSPEAGYEQYF. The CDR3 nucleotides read TGTGCCAGCAGCCCAGAGGCGGGCTACGAGCAGTACTTC.

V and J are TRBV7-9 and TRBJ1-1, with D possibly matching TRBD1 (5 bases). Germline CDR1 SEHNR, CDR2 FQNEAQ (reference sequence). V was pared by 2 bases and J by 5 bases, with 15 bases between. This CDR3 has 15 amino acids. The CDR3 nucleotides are TGTGCCAGCAGCTTACAGTGGTTCCCAGGGACTGAAGCTTTCTTT. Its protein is CASSLQWFPGTEAFF.